What follows are 2 T cell receptor beta chains derived from one specimen sequenced in a study of T cell clonality in common variable immunodeficiency. The study's findings and limits: In common variable immunodeficiency, TCR beta chains reportedly carried fewer deletions and N-nucleotide insertions.

Measured with immunoSEQ multiplex PCR; TCRdb has only the in-frame clones, and not every one. The sample counts 15,000 to 25,000 clones, none seen once; the ten largest own around 25%. Antigen specificity for these receptors is unknown. The sample comprised peripheral blood mononuclear cells. The receptors stem from a human donor with common variable immunodeficiency.

Comment on this clone: The read halts 3 residues ahead of the CDR3 end, with the missing end drawn from the germline J gene. The chain has TRBV23-1 and TRBJ2-7, with unresolved D. TRBV23-1 is given ORF status, its function remaining uncertain. This CDR3 is 15 amino acids long. V shed 0 bases and J shed 3 bases, with 12 bases lying between them. This CDR3 is CASSQSFCQDYEQYF. The DNA read from the CDR3 is TGCGCCAGCAGTCAATCGTTTTGTCAGGACTACGAG.

In this sample, this clone turned up a few times. The CDR3 loop is CASSEPTGQIYGYTF. The covered CDR3 bases are TGTGCCAGCAGCGAACCCACAGGGCAAATCTATGGC. The rearrangement joins TRBV7-9 to TRBJ1-2, with a tentative D call TRBD1 (6 bases). The read falls 3 residues short of the CDR3 end, and the missing part is taken from the germline J gene. The germline CDR1 and CDR2 sequences are SEHNR and FQNEAQ (reference sequence). Trimming cost V 5 bases and J 4 bases, with 17 bases left between them. The CDR3 contains 15 residues. The entire variable domain, with the rest obtained from reference TRBV7-9 and TRBJ1-2, is as follows: DTGVSQNPRHKITKRGQNVTFRCDPISEHNRLYWYRQTLGQGPEFLTYFQNEAQLEKSRLLSDRFSAERPKGSFSTLEIQRTEQGDSAMYLCASSEPTGQIYGYTFGSGTRLTVV.